This T cell receptor beta chain was sequenced in a study of monozygotic twins with inflammatory bowel disease. Germline loops: CDR1 MNHEY, CDR2 SMNVEV (reference sequence). The CDR3 sequence is 12 residues long. Reprocessing the 5' RACE reads, TCRdb reports a single entry for every CDR3 protein and omits DNA. This sample's table reports about 140,000 distinct CDR3 sequences. Sequenced material: blood. The origin of this receptor is a human donor with ulcerative colitis or Crohn's disease, or a healthy co-twin of an affected twin (not recorded which). This chain joins TRBV27 and TRBJ1-6. CDR3 in amino acids: CATSSYNSPLHF.